The sequence of this TCR beta chain was determined in a study of T cells after yellow fever vaccination. Study-wide results and limits: Boosting was followed by the reappearance of most primary-vaccination clones (roughly 95% CD4, about 90% CD8).

A universal primer site and UMIs were added as TCR cDNA was made by 5'RACE template switching. One entry per CDR3 protein, called by TCRdb with MiXCR from the 5' RACE reads. The sample holds some 350,000 distinct CDR3 sequences; 6.2% are singletons and the top ten take 14% to 15%. This clonotype appeared a few times. The target antigen is unknown. CDR3 length: 14 residues. The V and J ends lost 1 base and 5 bases respectively, with 11 bases between them. From germline, CDR1 is LGHNA and CDR2 YSLEER. The chain couples TRBV4-3 to TRBJ1-2, with unresolved D. The specimen comprised PBMCs, sampled 5 days after the yellow fever booster vaccination. The receptor was derived from a young man who received the YFV17D yellow fever vaccine. For the CDR3, the DNA is TGCGCCAGCAGCCAAGCTGGCGGTACATATGGCTACACCTTC. Translated: CASSQAGGTYGYTF.